This T cell receptor beta chain derives from a study of T-cell reconstitution after alpha-beta-depleted transplantation in children (dated by TCRdb to 2016 to 2018). Study-level background: Using TCR repertoire profiling, the study followed T-cell immune reconstitution in a quantitative way in children after TCRalphabeta/CD19-depleted allogeneic hematopoietic cell transplantation.

Library construction relied on PCR. TCRdb names Illumina HiSeq 2500 as the instrument used. TCR library preparation used molecular barcoding, with unique molecular identifiers applied to normalize quantification of the TCRbeta repertoire. The public reads were reanalyzed by TCRdb: fastp trimming at Q25, MiXCR alignment, in-frame beta chains only. Each entry is one CDR3 protein sequence, shown with its most common DNA and genes. In all, the sample holds 200,000 to 250,000 distinct CDR3 sequences, and around 8.9% of those were seen once. The top ten clones comprise approximately 5.4% of the sample. This clonotype has a count of ten or more. Which antigen it targets is not known. Base qualities are not at hand, and no much larger clone is one base apart. At the junction V is shortened by 0 bases and J by 2 bases, with 10 bases in between. The CDR3 numbers 15 residues from cysteine through phenylalanine. CDR3 DNA only is kept here, 45 bases in frame from base 1. CDR1 is given as SGHRS and CDR2 as YFSETQ, both from the germline V gene.

The sample in question was PBMCs from the stem cell graft donor, obtained from the stem cell graft. The clonotype comes from a human donor who donated a stem cell graft to a child with SCID. The chain is made from TRBV5-1 and TRBJ2-3; the D gene is perhaps TRBD2, on 6 matching bases. CDR3 region: CASSLGGGSTDTQYF. At the DNA level, the sequence is TGCGCCAGCAGCTTGGGTGGGGGGTCCACAGATACGCAGTATTTT. With all but the CDR3 taken from the reference TRBV5-1 and TRBJ2-3 genes, the full variable domain is: KAGVTQTPRYLIKTRGQQVTLSCSPISGHRSVSWYQQTPGQGLQFLFEYFSETQRNKGNFPGRFSGRQFSNSRSEMNVSTLELGDSALYLCASSLGGGSTDTQYFGPGTRLTVL.